The present T cell receptor (beta chain) was sequenced within a study of radiation and T cells in renal cell carcinoma (dated by TCRdb to 2020 to 2022). Concerning the study at large: TCR beta sequencing covered around 50 samples in total, comprising approximately 25 tumors and around 27 peripheral blood samples. The final blood draw took place at 4 weeks after radiation, the same time as nephrectomy. In the 53 samples combined, 4,016,671 unique CDR3 nucleotide sequences were found, encoding about 3 million unique CDR3 amino acid sequences. General conclusions and limits of the study: Because no pretreatment tumor biopsies were available, whether clonotypes were present in the tumor at baseline could not be determined. With a single-armed trial design, the study had no way to address how radiation dose or scheduling affects the TCR repertoire. Blood repertoire dynamics were not followed beyond 4 weeks after treatment. In blood, the top tumor clonotypes increased from baseline to 2 weeks after radiation and then shrank by 4 weeks, which suggests a temporary expansion of tumor-resident clones.

Trimming removed 6 bases from V and 0 bases from J; the gene matches leave 8 bases unexplained. Reading from cysteine to phenylalanine, the CDR3 counts 15 amino acids. Solely the CDR3 DNA is kept, with 45 bases framed from the first base. The germline V gene provides CDR1 MNHEY and CDR2 SVGAGI. The immunoSEQ kit was used, according to the manufacturer's recommendations, to generate TCR beta libraries from genomic DNA. To prepare the libraries, a first multiplex PCR with proprietary primers was run, followed by a second PCR that added unique barcodes, and a bead cleanup was done after each round. Each sample batch included a kit-provided positive control reaction and a negative control reaction. The final libraries were assessed on an Agilent 4200 TapeStation D1000 ScreenTape, pooled by volume, and quantified by qPCR. Sequencing ran on an Illumina NextSeq500 with a MidOutput 150-cycle cartridge, using 156 Read1 and 15 Index1 cycles with kit custom primers. The pooled library was loaded at 0.8 to 1 pM with a roughly 22% PhiX control spike-in. In the original analysis: Vendor-processed data were analyzed in R, with a clonotype defined as all T cells sharing the same CDR3 nucleotide sequence. For clone abundance analyses, frequencies were normalized to the 10,000 most abundant clones per sample. Public T cell clones, which averaged fewer than five per sample, were excluded before analysis. A difference in abundance of at least 32-fold between compartments was used to define tumor-enriched and baseline blood-enriched clonotypes. A beta-binomial differential abundance model was applied to find clonotypes that expanded or contracted between blood time points. The Baroni-Urbani and Buser coefficient was used to measure tumor-blood repertoire similarity, and groups were compared with two-tailed Wilcoxon tests in R. TCRdb carries this immuneACCESS record with in-frame sequences only. Its versions omit some clonotypes, under half of them owing to an unresolved V gene in the studies checked, with the rest unexplained. V and J calls and clone size are as listed in that table; D and trimming were resolved from the DNA. The sample yields fewer than 45,000 clones; around four fifths were counted once. The leading ten clones occupy 25% to 30% of the sample.

This clone occurred once. No antigen is known for it. No qualities accompany the bases; no much larger clone lies one base away. The time point label here, explained by the study, means: blood 4 weeks post-SBRT, at nephrectomy. The intended sense of this specimen's treatment or condition label: 15 Gy SBRT to primary tumor, nephrectomy 4 weeks later. The samples were drawn from a clinical trial, where primary renal cell carcinomas were treated with 15 Gy of stereotactic body radiation therapy and then removed by nephrectomy 4 weeks afterward. To follow tumor-enriched clonotypes, peripheral blood was collected serially from radiation-treated patients at baseline and again at 2 weeks and 4 weeks after SBRT. Renal cell carcinoma with clear cell pathology was present in all patients. Genomic DNA for TCR sequencing was prepared using the QIAamp DNA Blood Mini Kit (Qiagen). Samples were included in the analyses only if all quality control checks were passed.

Specimen: blood, collected from a patient whose treatment included radiotherapy and nephrectomy. The receptor was derived from a woman between 65 and 79 years old with renal cell carcinoma. This receptor chain uses TRBV6-5 and TRBJ2-7; 7 bases in the middle match TRBD1. In nucleotides, the sequence is TGTGCCAGCAGCTTAGGGGGCCCGAGCTCCTACGAGCAGTACTTC. Translation gives CASSLGGPSSYEQYF.